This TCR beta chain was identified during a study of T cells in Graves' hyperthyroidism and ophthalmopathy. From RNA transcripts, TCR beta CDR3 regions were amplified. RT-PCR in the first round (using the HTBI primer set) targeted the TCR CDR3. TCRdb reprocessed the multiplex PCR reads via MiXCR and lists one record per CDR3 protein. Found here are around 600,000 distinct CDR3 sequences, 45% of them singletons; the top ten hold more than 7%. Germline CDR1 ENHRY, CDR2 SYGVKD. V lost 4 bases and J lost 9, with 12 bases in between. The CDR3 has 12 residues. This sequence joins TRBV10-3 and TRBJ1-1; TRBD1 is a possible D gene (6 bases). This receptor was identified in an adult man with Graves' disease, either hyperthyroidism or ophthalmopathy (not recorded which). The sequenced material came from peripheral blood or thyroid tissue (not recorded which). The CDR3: CAISAEGGKAFF. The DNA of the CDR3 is TGTGCCATCAGTGCGGAGGGGGGGAAAGCTTTCTTT.